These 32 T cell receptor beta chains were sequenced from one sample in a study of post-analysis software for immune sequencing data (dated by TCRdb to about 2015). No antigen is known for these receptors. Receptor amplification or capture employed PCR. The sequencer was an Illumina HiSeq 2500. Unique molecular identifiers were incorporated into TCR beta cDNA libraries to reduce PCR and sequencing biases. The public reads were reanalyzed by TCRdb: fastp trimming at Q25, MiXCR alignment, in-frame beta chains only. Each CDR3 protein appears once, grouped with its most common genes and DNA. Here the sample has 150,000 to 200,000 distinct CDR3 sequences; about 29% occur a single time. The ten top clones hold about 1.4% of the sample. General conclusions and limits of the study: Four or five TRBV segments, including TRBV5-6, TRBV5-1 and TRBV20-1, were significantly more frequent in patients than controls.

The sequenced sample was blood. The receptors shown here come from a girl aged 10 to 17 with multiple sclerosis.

DNA of the CDR3: TGTGCCAGCAGCTTAATACAGGGGAATCAGCCCCAGCATTTT. Translating it yields CASSLIQGNQPQHF. The chain is built from TRBV7-6 and TRBJ1-5, with 7 bases that match TRBD1. The ends lost 2 bases at V and 4 bases at J; junction bases unmatched: 2. The V gene's germline CDR1 is SGHVS and CDR2 FNYEAQ. The length of the CDR3 is 14 residues.

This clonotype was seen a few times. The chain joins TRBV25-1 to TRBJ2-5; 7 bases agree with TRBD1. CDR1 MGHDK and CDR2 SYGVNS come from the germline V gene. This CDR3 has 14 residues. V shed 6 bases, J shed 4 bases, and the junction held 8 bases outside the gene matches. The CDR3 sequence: CASSAHGTAETQYF. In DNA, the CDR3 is TGTGCCAGCAGCGCCCATGGGACAGCAGAGACCCAGTACTTC.

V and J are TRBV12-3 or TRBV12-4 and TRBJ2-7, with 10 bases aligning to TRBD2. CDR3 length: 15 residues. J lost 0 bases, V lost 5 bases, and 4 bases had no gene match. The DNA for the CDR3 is TGTGCCAGCAGTCCCGGACTAGCGGTCTCCTACGAGCAGTACTTC. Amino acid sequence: CASSPGLAVSYEQYF.

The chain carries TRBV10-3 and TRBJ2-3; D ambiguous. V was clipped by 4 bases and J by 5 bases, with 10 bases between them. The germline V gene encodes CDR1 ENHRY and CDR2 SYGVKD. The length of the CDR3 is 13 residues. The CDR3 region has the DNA TGTGCCATCAGTGGTCCAGGTGGAGATACGCAGTATTTT. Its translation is CAISGPGGDTQYF.

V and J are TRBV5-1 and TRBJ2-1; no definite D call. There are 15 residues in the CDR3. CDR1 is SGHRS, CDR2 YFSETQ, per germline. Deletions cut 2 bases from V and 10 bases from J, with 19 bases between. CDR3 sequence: CASSFVPSPSNEQFF. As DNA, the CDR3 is TGCGCCAGCAGCTTCGTTCCCTCGCCCTCCAACGAGCAGTTCTTC.

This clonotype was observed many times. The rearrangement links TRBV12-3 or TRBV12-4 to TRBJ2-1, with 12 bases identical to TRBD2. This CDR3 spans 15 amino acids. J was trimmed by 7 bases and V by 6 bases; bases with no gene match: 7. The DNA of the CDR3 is TGTGCCAGCAGCATCCTAGCGGGAGGGGGGAATGAGCAGTTCTTC. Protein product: CASSILAGGGNEQFF.

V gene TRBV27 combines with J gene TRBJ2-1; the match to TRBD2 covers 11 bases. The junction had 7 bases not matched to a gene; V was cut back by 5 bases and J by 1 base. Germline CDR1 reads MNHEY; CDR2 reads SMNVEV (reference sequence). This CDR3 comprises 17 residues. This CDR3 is CASSPISGRGSYNEQFF. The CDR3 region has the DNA TGTGCCAGCAGTCCGATTAGCGGGAGGGGGTCCTACAATGAGCAGTTCTTC.

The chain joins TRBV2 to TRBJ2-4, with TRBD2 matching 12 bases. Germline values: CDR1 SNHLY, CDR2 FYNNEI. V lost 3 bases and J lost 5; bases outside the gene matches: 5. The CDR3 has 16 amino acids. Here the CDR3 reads CASSEGGLAGENIQYF. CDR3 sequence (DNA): TGTGCCAGCAGTGAGGGGGGACTAGCGGGCGAAAACATTCAGTACTTC.

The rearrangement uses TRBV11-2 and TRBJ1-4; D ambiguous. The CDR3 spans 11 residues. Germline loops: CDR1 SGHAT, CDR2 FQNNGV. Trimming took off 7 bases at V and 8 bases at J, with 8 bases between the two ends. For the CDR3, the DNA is TGTGCCAGCAAAAAACGGGAAAAACTGTTTTTT. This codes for CASKKREKLFF.

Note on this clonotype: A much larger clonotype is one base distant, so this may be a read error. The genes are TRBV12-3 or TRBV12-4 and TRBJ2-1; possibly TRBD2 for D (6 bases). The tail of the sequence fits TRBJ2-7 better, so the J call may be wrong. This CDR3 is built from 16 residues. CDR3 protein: CASSVTRGASYNEQYF. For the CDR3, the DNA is TGTGCCAGCAGTGTAACCCGCGGGGCCTCCTACAATGAGCAGTACTTC.

The CDR3 region has the DNA TGTGCCAGCAGACTGGCTGGCCAAGAGACCCAGTACTTC. This sequence encodes CASRLAGQETQYF. The rearrangement links TRBV12-3 or TRBV12-4 to TRBJ2-5; D remains ambiguous. The CDR3 sequence is 13 residues long. Trimming removed 6 bases from V and 1 base from J, with 9 bases in between.

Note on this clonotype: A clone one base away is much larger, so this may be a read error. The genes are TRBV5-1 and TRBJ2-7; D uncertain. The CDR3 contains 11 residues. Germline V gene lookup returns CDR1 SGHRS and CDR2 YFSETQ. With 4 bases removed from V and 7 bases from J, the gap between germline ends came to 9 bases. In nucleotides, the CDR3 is TGCGCCAGCAGCGACGACCATGAGCAGTACTTC. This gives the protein CASSDDHEQYF. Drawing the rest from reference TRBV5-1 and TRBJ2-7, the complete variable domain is KAGVTQTPRYLIKTRGQQVTLSCSPISGHRSVSWYQQTPGQGLQFLFEYFSETQRNKGNFPGRFSGRQFSNSRSEMNVSTLELGDSALYLCASSDDHEQYFGPGTRLTVT.

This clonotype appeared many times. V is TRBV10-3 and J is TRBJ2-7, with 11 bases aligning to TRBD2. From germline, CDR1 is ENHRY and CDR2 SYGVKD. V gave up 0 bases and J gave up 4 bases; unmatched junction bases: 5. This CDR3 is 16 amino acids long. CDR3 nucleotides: TGTGCCATCAGTGAGTCGGGGTCTAGCGGGAGGTACGAGCAGTACTTC. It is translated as CAISESGSSGRYEQYF.

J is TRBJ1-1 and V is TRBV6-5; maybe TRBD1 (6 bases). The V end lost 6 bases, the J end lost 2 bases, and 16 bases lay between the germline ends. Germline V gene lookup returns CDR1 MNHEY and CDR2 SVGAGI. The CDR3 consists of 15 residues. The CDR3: CASSPRQVGNTEAFF. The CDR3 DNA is TGTGCCAGCAGCCCGAGACAGGTCGGAAACACTGAAGCTTTCTTT.

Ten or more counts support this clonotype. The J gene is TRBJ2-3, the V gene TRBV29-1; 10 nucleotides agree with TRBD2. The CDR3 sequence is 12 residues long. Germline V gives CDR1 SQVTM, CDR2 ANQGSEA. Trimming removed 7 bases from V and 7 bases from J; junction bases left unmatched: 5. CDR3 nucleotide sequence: TGCAGCGGGGCTAGCGGGAGCAATACGCAGTATTTT. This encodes CSGASGSNTQYF.

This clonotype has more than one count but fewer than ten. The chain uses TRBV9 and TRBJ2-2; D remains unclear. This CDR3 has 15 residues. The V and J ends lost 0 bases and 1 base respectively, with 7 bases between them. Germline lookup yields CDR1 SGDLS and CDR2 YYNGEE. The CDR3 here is CASSVGGLNTGELFF. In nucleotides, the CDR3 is TGTGCCAGCAGCGTAGGAGGATTGAACACCGGGGAGCTGTTTTTT. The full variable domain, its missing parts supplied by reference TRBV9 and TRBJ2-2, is DSGVTQTPKHLITATGQRVTLRCSPRSGDLSVYWYQQSLDQGLQFLIQYYNGEERAKGNILERFSAQQFPDLHSELNLSSLELGDSALYFCASSVGGLNTGELFFGEGSRLTVL.

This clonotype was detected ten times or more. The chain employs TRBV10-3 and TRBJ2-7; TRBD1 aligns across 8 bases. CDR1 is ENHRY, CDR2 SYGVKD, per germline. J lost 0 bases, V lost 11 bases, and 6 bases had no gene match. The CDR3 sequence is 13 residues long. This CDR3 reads CASEGQDSYEQYF. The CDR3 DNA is TGTGCCTCGGAGGGACAGGACTCCTACGAGCAGTACTTC.

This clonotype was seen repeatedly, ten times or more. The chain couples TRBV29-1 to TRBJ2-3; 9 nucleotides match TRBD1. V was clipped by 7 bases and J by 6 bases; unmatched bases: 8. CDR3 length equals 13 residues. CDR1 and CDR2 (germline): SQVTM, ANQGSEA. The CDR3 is CSGGTGIQDTQYF. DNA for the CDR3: TGCAGCGGGGGGACAGGGATTCAGGATACGCAGTATTTT.

CDR3 bases: TGCAGTGCTAGAGATAAGGCGGGCGGGTGGGGGAATGAGCAGTTCTTC. Translated: CSARDKAGGWGNEQFF. The chain recombines TRBV20-1 with TRBJ2-1; D is possibly TRBD1 or TRBD2 (5 bases each). CDR1 and CDR2 (germline): DFQATT, SNEGSKA (reference sequence). CDR3 length: 16 amino acids. V gave up 0 bases and J gave up 7 bases, with 19 bases separating them.

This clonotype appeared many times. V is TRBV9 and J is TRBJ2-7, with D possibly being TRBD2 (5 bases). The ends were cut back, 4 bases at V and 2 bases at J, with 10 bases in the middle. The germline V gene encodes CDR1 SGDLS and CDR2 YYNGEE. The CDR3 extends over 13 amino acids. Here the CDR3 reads CASSPWGAYEQYF. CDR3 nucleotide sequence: TGTGCCAGCAGCCCCTGGGGAGCCTACGAGCAGTACTTC.

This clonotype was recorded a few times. In DNA form, the CDR3 reads TGTGCCAGCAGTTTCTCACAGAACTACGAGCAGTACTTC. It yields the protein CASSFSQNYEQYF. V gene TRBV27 combines with J gene TRBJ2-7; D gene uncertain. With 3 bases removed from V and 3 bases from J, the gap between germline ends came to 9 bases. This CDR3 contains 13 residues. In germline, CDR1 is MNHEY, CDR2 SMNVEV (reference sequence).

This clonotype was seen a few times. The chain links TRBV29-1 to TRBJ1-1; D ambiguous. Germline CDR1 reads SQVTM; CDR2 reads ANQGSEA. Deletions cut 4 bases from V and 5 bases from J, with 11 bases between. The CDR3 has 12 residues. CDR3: CSVGPGGTEAFF. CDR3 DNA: TGCAGCGTTGGTCCGGGAGGGACTGAAGCTTTCTTT.

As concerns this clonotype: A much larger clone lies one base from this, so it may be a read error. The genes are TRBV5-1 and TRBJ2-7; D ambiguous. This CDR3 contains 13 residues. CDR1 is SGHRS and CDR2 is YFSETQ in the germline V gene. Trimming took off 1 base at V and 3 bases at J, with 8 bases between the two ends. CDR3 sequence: CASSLIPGYEQYF. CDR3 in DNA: TGCGCCAGCAGCTTGATACCTGGCTACGAGCAGTACTTC.

The CDR3 DNA sequence: TGTGCCAGTCATGCGGGACAAGGACTGTATCAGCCCCAGCATTTT. Translation: CASHAGQGLYQPQHF. This sequence joins TRBV27 and TRBJ1-5; D is perhaps TRBD1 (6 bases). The germline V and J ends were trimmed by 9 bases and 5 bases, with 20 bases remaining between them. The germline gives CDR1 MNHEY, CDR2 SMNVEV (reference sequence). This CDR3 is built from 15 residues.

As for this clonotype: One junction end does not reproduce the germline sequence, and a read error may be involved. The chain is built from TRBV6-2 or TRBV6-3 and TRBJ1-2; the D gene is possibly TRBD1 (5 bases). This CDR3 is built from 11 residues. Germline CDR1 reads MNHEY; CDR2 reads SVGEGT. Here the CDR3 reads CASSPARGCTF. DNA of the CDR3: TGTGCCAGCAGCCCGGCCCGGGGCTGCACCTTC.

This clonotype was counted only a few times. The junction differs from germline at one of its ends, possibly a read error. The CDR3 nucleotides are TGCGCCGGCAGCCAACACCAGACGGGGTGGGACACAGATACGCAGTATTTT. Its protein product is CAGSQHQTGWDTDTQYF. J is TRBJ2-3 and V is TRBV4-1; tentatively, D is TRBD2 (5 bases). Germline V gene sequence: CDR1 MGHRA, CDR2 YSYEKL. The CDR3 has 17 residues.

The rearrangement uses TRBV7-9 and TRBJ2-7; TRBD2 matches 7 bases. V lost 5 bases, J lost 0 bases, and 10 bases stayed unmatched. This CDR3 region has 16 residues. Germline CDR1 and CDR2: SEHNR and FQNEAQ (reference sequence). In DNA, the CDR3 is TGTGCCAGCAGCCCAGGGAGGGGCTATACCTCCTACGAGCAGTACTTC. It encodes CASSPGRGYTSYEQYF.

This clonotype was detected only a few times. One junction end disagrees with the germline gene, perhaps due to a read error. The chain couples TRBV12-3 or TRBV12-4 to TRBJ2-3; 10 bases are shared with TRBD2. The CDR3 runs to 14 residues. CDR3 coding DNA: TGTGCCAGCAATAGACTAGCGGGCCCAGATGCGCAGTATTTT. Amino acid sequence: CASNRLAGPDAQYF.

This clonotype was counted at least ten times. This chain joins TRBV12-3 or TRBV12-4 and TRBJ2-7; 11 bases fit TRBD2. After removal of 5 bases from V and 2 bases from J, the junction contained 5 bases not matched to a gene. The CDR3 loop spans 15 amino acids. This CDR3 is CASSVGTSGTYEQYF. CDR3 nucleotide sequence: TGTGCCAGCAGTGTCGGGACTAGCGGAACCTACGAGCAGTACTTC.

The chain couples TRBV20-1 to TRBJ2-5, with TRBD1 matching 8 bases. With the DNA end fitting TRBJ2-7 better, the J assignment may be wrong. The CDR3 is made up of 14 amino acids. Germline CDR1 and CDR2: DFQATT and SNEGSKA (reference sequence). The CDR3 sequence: CSARDLTGGYEQYF. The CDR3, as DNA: TGCAGTGCTAGAGATCTTACAGGGGGCTACGAGCAGTACTTC.

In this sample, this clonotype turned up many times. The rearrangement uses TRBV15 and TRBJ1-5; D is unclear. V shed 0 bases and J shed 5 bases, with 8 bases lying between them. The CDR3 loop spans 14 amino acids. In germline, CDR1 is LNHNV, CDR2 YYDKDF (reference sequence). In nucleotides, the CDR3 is TGTGCCACCAGCAGAGAGGATGGGGATCAGCCCCAGCATTTT. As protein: CATSREDGDQPQHF. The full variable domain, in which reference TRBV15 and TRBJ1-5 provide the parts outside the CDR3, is DAMVIQNPRYQVTQFGKPVTLSCSQTLNHNVMYWYQQKSSQAPKLLFHYYDKDFNNEADTPDNFQSRRPNTSFCFLDIRSPGLGDTAMYLCATSREDGDQPQHFGDGTRLSIL.

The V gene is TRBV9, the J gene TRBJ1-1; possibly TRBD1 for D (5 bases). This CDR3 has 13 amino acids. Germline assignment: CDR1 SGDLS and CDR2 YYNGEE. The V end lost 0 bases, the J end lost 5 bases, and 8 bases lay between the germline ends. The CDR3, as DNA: TGTGCCAGCAGCGTAGGGGGGATAACTGAAGCTTTCTTT. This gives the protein CASSVGGITEAFF.